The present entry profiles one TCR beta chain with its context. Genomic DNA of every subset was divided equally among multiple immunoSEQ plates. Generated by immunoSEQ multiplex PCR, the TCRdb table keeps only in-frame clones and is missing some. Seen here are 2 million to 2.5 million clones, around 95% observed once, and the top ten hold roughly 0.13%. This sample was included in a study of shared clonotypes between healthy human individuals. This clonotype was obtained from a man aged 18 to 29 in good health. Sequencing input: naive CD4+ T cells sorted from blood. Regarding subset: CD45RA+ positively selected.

Written as DNA, the CDR3 is TGCGCCAGCAGAATGACGGGGCTTATCGAAGAGACCCAGTACTTC. Amino acid sequence: CASRMTGLIEETQYF. The chain is built from TRBV5-1 and TRBJ2-5, with D possibly being TRBD1 or TRBD2 (5 bases each). CDR1 is SGHRS and CDR2 is YFSETQ in the germline V gene. Between the trimmed V and J ends, which lost 5 bases and 3 bases, there was a span of 17 bases. The CDR3 covers 15 residues.